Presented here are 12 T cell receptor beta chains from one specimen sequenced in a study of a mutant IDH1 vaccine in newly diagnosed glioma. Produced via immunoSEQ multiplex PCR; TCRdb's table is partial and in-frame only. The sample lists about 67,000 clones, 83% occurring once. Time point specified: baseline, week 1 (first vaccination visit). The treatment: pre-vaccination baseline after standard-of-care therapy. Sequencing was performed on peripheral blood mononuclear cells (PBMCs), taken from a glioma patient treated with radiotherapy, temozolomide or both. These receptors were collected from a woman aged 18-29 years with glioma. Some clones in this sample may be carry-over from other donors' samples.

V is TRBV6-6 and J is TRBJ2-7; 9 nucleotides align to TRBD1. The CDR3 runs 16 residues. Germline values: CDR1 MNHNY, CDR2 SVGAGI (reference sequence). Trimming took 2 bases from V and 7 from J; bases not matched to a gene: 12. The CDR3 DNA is TGTGCCAGCAGTTACGGGTTCCGGACAGGGGAATTAGAGCAGTACTTC. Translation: CASSYGFRTGELEQYF.

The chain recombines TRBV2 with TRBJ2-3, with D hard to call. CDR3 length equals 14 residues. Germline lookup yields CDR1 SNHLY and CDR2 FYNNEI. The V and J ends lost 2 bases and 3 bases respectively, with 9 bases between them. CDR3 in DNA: TGTGCCAGCAGTGAATTGGTAGGGACAGATACGCAGTATTTT. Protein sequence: CASSELVGTDTQYF.

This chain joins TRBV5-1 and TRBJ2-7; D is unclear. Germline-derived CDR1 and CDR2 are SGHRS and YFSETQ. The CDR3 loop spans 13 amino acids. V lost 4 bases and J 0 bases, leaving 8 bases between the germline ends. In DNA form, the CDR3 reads TGCGCCAGCAGCCCAAATCCCTCCTACGAGCAGTACTTC. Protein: CASSPNPSYEQYF.

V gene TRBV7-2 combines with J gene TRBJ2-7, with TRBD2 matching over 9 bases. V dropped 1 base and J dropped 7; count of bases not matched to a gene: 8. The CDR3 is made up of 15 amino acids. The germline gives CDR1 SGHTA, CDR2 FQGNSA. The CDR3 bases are TGTGCCAGCAGCTTAGGCGCGACTAGCGGTGGGGAGCAGTACTTC. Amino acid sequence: CASSLGATSGGEQYF. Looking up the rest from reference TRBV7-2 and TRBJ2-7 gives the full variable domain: GAGVSQSPSNKVTEKGKDVELRCDPISGHTALYWYRQSLGQGLEFLIYFQGNSAPDKSGLPSDRFSAERTGGSVSTLTIQRTQQEDSAVYLCASSLGATSGGEQYFGPGTRLTVT.

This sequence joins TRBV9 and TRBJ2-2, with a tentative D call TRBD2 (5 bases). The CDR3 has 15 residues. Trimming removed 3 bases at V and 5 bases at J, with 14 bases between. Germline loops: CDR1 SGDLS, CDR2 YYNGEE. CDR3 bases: TGTGCCAGCAGCGGATCGGGAAGGTGGACCGGGGAGCTGTTTTTT. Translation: CASSGSGRWTGELFF.

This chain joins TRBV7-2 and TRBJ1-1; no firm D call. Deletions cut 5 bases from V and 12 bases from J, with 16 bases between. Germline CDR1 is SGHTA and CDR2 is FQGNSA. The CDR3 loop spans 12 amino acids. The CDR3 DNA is TGTGCCAGCAGCCCAATGCCAGGAACAACTTTCTTT. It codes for CASSPMPGTTFF.

This CDR3 is CASSENPTSGSYEQYF. The CDR3 nucleotides are TGTGCCAGCAGTGAGAACCCGACTAGCGGCTCCTACGAGCAGTACTTC. This chain joins TRBV25-1 and TRBJ2-7, with 9 nucleotides matching TRBD2. J was trimmed by 0 bases and V by 3 bases; bases with no gene match: 6. Germline CDR1 MGHDK, CDR2 SYGVNS. The CDR3 runs to 16 residues.

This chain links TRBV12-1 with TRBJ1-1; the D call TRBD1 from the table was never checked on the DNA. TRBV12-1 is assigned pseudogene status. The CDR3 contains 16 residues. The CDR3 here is CASSPTRQGANTEAFF. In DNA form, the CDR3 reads TGTGCCAGCAGCCCAACCCGACAGGGGGCGAATACGGAAGCTTTCTTT.

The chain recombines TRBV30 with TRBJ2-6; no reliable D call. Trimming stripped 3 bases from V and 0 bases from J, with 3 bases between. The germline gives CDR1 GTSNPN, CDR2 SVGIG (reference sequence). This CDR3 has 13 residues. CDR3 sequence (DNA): TGTGCCTGGAGCCACTCTGGGGCCAACGTCCTGACTTTC. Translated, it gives CAWSHSGANVLTF. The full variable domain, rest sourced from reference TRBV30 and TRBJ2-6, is SQTIHQWPATLVQPVGSPLSLECTVEGTSNPNLYWYRQAAGRGLQLLFYSVGIGQISSEVPQNLSASRPQDRQFILSSKKLLLSDSGFYLCAWSHSGANVLTFGAGSRLTVL.

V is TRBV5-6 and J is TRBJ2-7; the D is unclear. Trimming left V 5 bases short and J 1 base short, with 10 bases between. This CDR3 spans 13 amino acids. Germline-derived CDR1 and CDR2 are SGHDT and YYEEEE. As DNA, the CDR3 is TGTGCCAGCAGTCCATTAGGTTCCTACGAGCAGTACTTC. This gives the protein CASSPLGSYEQYF.

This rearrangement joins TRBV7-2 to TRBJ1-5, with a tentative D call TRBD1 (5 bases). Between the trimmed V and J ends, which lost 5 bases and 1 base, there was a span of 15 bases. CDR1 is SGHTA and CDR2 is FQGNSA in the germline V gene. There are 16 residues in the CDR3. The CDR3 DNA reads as TGTGCCAGCAGCAATCGAGGTCAGGGAAGCAATCAGCCCCAGCATTTT. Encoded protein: CASSNRGQGSNQPQHF.

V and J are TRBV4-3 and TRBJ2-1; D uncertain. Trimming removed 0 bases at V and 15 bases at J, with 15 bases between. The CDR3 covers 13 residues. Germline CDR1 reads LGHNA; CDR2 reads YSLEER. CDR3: CASSQDLGGWGFF. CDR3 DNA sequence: TGCGCCAGCAGCCAAGATTTGGGTGGGTGGGGGTTCTTC.